Sequencing of this T cell receptor beta chain was carried out in a study of cytomegalovirus exposure and HLA in healthy donors. Overall study findings and caveats: Associated with cytomegalovirus, according to the listing, were 164 TCR beta chains.

PCR involved 60 Vbeta and 13 Jbeta primers. TCRdb's table, derived via immunoSEQ multiplex PCR, lists solely in-frame clones and lacks some. In total, the table holds 150,000 to 200,000 clones. In regard to this clone: Its antigen is unidentified.

Germline CDR1 and CDR2: MNHEY and SMNVEV (reference sequence). The CDR3 has 14 residues. Trimming stripped 5 bases from V and 0 bases from J, with 9 bases between. This chain connects TRBV27 to TRBJ2-3, with a possible D match to TRBD1 (5 bases). The origin of this receptor is a man aged 25 to 40 in good health and CMV-seronegative. The material sequenced was PBMCs. CDR3 sequence reads: CASSTGVSTDTQYF. The CDR3 region has the DNA TGTGCCAGCAGTACAGGAGTTAGCACAGATACGCAGTATTTT.